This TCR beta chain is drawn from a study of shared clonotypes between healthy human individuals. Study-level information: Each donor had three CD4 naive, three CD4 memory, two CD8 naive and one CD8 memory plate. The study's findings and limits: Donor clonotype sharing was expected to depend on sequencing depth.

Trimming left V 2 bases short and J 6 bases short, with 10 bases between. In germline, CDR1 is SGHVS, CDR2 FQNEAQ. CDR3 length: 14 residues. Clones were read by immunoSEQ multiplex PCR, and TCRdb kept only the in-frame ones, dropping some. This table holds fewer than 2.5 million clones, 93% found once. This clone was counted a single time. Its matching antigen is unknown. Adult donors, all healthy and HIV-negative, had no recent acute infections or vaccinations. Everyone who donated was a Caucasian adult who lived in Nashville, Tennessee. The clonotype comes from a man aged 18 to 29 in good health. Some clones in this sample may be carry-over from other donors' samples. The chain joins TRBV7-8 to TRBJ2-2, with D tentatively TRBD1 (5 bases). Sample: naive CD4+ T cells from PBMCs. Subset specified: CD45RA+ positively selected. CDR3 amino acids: CASSLTDTPGELFF. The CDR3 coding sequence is TGTGCCAGCAGCTTAACGGACACTCCCGGGGAGCTGTTTTTT. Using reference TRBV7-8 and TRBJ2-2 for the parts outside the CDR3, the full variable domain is GAGVSQSPRYKVAKRGQDVALRCDPISGHVSLFWYQQALGQGPEFLTYFQNEAQLDKSGLPSDRFFAERPEGSVSTLKIQRTQQEDSAVYLCASSLTDTPGELFFGEGSRLTVL.